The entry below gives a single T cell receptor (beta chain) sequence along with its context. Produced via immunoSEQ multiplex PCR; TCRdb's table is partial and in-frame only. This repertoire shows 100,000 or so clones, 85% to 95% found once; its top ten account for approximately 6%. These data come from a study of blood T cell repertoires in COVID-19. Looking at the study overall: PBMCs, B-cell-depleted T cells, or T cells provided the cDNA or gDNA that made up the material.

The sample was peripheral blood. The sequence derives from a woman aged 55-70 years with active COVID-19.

Here the CDR3 reads CASSRGLAGAYNEQFF. CDR3 nucleotides: TGTGCCAGCAGCCGCGGACTAGCGGGGGCCTACAATGAGCAGTTCTTC. The V call is TRBV14, the J call TRBJ2-1; 13 bases align to TRBD2. The germline CDR1 and CDR2 sequences are SGHDN and FVKESK. The CDR3 runs to 16 residues. The junction had 2 bases not matched to a gene; V was cut back by 4 bases and J by 2 bases.